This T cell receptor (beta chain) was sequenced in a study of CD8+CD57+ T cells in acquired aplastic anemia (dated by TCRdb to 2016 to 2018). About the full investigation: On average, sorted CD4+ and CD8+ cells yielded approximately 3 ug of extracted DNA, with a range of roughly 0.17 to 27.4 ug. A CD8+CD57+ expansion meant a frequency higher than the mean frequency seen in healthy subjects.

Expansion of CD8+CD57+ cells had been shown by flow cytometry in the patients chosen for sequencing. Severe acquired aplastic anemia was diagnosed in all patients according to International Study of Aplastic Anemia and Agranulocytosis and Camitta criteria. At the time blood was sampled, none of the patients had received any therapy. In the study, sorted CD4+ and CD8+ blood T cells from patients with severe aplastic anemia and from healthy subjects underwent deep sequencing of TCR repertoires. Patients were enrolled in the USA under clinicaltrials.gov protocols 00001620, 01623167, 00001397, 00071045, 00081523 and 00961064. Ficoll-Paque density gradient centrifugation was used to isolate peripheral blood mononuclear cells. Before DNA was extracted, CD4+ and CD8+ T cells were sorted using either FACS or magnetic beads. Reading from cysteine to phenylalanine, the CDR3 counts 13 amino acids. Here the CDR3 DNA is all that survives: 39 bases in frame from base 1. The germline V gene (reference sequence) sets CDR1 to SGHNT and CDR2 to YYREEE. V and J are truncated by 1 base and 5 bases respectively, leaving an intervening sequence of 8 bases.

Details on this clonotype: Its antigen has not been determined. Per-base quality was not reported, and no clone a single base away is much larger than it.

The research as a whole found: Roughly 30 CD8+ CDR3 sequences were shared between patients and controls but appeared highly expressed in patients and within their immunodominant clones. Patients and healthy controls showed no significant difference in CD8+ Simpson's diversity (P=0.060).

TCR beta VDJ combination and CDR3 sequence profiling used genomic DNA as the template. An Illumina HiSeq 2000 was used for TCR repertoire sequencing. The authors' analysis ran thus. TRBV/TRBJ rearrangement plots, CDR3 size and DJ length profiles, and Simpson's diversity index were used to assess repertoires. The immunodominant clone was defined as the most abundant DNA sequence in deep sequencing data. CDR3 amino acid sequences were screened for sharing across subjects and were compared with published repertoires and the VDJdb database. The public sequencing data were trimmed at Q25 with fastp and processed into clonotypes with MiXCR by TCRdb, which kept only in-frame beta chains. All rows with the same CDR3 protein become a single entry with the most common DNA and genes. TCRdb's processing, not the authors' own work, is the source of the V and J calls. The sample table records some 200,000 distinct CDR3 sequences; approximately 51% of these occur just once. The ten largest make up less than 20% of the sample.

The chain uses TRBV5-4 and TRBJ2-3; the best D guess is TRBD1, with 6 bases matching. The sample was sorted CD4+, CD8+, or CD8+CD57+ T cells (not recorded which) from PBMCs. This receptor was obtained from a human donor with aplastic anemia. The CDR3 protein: CASSLQGGDTQYF. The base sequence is TGTGCCAGCAGCTTGCAAGGGGGAGATACGCAGTATTTT.